This T cell receptor (beta chain) appears in the sequencing data of a study of blood T cell repertoires in COVID-19 (dated by TCRdb to the early 2020s). Looking at the study overall: Samples from collaborators originated in the United States, Italy and Spain and spanned both the acute and convalescent phases of COVID-19. The material from the prospective study consisted of cDNA or gDNA derived from T cells, B-cell-depleted T cells, or PBMCs. Subjects who had been exposed to COVID-19, were actively infected with it, or had recovered from it provided the deeply sampled blood TCRbeta repertoires that made up the dataset. The repertoires were released in a freely available public database intended as a resource for research on the immune response to SARS-CoV-2. The samples were drawn from the first 160 participants of the ongoing ImmuneRACE study and from some 1,300 subjects provided by 6 global collaborators. Nearly every sample came with metadata listing a de-identified subject ID, COVID-19 status, age in years and sex. Where available, HLA class I and class II types were obtained from metadata supplied by the sample provider rather than from assay-based typing. General study outcomes and caveats: The amount of clinical and demographic metadata varied by source and participant and was provided uncurated.

Collaborating institutions collected whole blood in K2EDTA tubes following their own protocols. For TCRbeta analysis, collaborators shipped samples as frozen whole blood, isolated PBMCs, or DNA extracted from either of those sample types. V is reduced by 0 bases and J by 1 base, leaving a spacing of 9 bases between them. The CDR3, cysteine through phenylalanine, is 15 amino acids long. The retained sequence is limited to the CDR3, 45 bases, with the frame set at the first base. CDR1 is given as MGHRA and CDR2 as YSYEKL, both from the germline V gene. TCRbeta CDR3 regions were amplified from genomic DNA using the immunoSEQ Assay, a bias-controlled multiplex PCR. Concerning the study's data processing: The number of nucleated cells in each sample was estimated from the amplification of reference gene primers within the assay. To quantify the absolute abundance of each unique TCRbeta CDR3 rearrangement, sequence reads were collapsed and filtered. For each sample, productive Simpson clonality was calculated as the square root of Simpson's diversity index over productive rearrangements. In its TCRdb copy, this immuneACCESS table keeps in-frame sequences only and misses some clones. Where compared with another copy, unresolved V genes explain less than half of these, and the others have no known cause. The D gene and trimming were derived from the DNA, and the V and J assignments and clone size from that table. For this sample the table gives roughly 84,000 clones, of which around 75% were detected only once. The ten largest clones represent around 4.2% of the sample.

Details on this clone: There is no known antigen for this receptor. No base quality information exists; no much larger clone differs at one position.

Recombination linked TRBV4-1 to TRBJ1-2; no D gene can be assigned with confidence. Sequenced sample: peripheral blood. This sequence was found in a woman aged 50 to 65 with acute or convalescent COVID-19. The CDR3 has the sequence CASSQEGNSNYGYTF. The sequenced DNA is TGCGCCAGCAGCCAAGAGGGTAACAGTAACTATGGCTACACCTTC.